These T cell receptor beta chains were read from a single sample in a study of OX40 agonist ivuxolimab in advanced cancers. Sequenced by immunoSEQ multiplex PCR; TCRdb stores in-frame clones only, minus some. The sample contains tens of thousands of clones, approximately 90% of which appear only once. The sequences come from CD4+ or CD8+ T cells sorted from blood, collected in a trial of the OX40 agonist ivuxolimab. These receptors were taken from an adult with an advanced solid tumor such as melanoma, head and neck, liver or kidney cancer. Each CDR3 is given with its conserved first and last residue.

V	J	CDR3
TRBV7-2	TRBJ2-1	CASSQDPSRPHEQFF
TRBV5-1	TRBJ2-1	CASSSNGAGSDNEQFF
TRBV30	TRBJ2-7	CAWRGYYEQYF
TRBV7-2	TRBJ2-3	CASSPPGLAGTDTQYF
TRBV5-1	TRBJ1-1	CASSLSGTAGGDTEAFF
TRBV5-1	TRBJ1-2	CASSPQEGYGYTF
TRBV2	TRBJ1-4	CAGTQGQSNEKLFF
TRBV15	TRBJ2-6	CATSRDASGANVLTF
TRBV5-1	TRBJ1-1	CASSPGPGGVGTEAFF
TRBV11-3	TRBJ2-1	CASSTGLAYNEQFF
TRBV7-2	TRBJ2-3	CASSQDTDTQYF
TRBV2	TRBJ1-5	CASRDSRVIEPQHF
TRBV9	TRBJ2-3	CASSVGVSSDTQYF
TRBV10-2	TRBJ1-2	CASRDTGARGYGYTF
TRBV15	TRBJ1-1	CATSREVGTEAFF
TRBV14	TRBJ1-1	CASSLQTGHITEAFF
TRBV21-1	TRBJ2-5	CASSKGLENVRETQYF
TRBV6-5	TRBJ2-7	CASSYSTSGIMAKQYF
TRBV10-3	TRBJ1-2	CAISESVAGAMRGYTF
TRBV6-5	TRBJ2-3	CASSLTGPFTDTQYF
TRBV19	TRBJ2-5	CASSIDKETQYF
TRBV7-7	TRBJ2-5	CASSLDSRETQYF
TRBV4-3	TRBJ2-7	CASSPSGGEGDYEQYF
TRBV5-1	TRBJ1-2	CASSLGMAAVNDYGYTF
TRBV19	TRBJ2-1	CASSIPSSYNEQFF
TRBV5-1	TRBJ1-1	CASSIQGAGGTEAFF
TRBV29-1	TRBJ1-4	CSVGRSGEKLFF
TRBV10-3	TRBJ2-1	CAISESLAGSGYNEQFF
TRBV19	TRBJ1-2	CASQVRTGGVRGYTF
TRBV10-3	TRBJ2-7	CAISKGLAGSYEQYF
TRBV7-8	TRBJ2-2	CASSARAGFTGELFF
TRBV18	TRBJ1-5	CASSPPPGLNQPQHF
TRBV5-5	TRBJ2-3	CASSPRGSTDTQYF
TRBV7-2	TRBJ2-7	CASSPRGGLAGVIPYEQYF
TRBV19	TRBJ1-5	CASSPGAFNQPQHF
TRBV13	TRBJ2-2	CASSPPRTGELFF
TRBV7-9	TRBJ2-1	CASSLGLSGDNEQFF
TRBV2	TRBJ2-7	CASSLGTSGSIHEQYF
TRBV11-2	TRBJ1-5	CASSLDRGNQPQHF
TRBV29-1	TRBJ2-5	CSGQQGGDQYF
TRBV11-3	TRBJ1-3	CAGSFEGASGNTIYF
TRBV7-9	TRBJ2-1	CASSPGLAAYNEQFF
TRBV2	TRBJ2-7	CASSDGARTSYEQYF
TRBV18	TRBJ2-7	CASSPGLADYEQYF
TRBV11-2	TRBJ1-1	CASSPRQDMNTEAFF
TRBV14	TRBJ2-1	CASSQVWGGYNEQFF
TRBV27	TRBJ2-7	CASSPWRTNTYEQYF
TRBV29-1	TRBJ1-1	CSVSRGERMNTEAFF
TRBV5-4	TRBJ2-5	CASSLVGEETQYF